The clone carrying this T cell receptor beta chain was detected a few times. Its target is unknown. Other nucleotide sequences from this sample produce the same CDR3. Cells sorted by CD45RO/CCR7/CD25/CD127/CD95/CD27 comprised CD4+ naive, central memory, regulatory and stem cell-like memory cells. TCRB transcripts that were expressed got sequenced, as all of the isolated RNA had been reverse transcribed. Clones were sequenced by immunoSEQ multiplex PCR, and TCRdb holds only the in-frame ones, with some missing. The sample lists 550,000 to 850,000 clones, 10% to 15% occurring once. From germline, CDR1 is SNHLY and CDR2 FYNNEI. This CDR3 has 14 residues. Trimming took 3 bases from V and 1 from J, leaving 7 bases between them. This sample stems from a study of beta chain features in type 1 diabetes. Whole-study results and caveats: Since sequencing was performed on cDNA, cells with high TCR expression could be over-represented. Sampled from patients, naive, central memory and Treg TCRB repertoires appeared more similar than those sampled from healthy donors. Among all four CD4+ subsets, Type 1 diabetes patients had TCRB CDR3s that were moderately but significantly shorter.

Input material: naive CD4+ T cells from blood. The genes are TRBV2 and TRBJ1-3; perhaps TRBD1 as D (6 bases). The origin of this receptor is a man between 18 and 29 years old with type 1 diabetes. CDR3 sequence reads: CASSEGASGNTIYF. In DNA form, the CDR3 reads TGTGCCAGCAGTGAGGGGGCTTCTGGAAACACCATATATTTT.